The sequence of this T cell receptor beta chain was determined in a study of T cell repertoires in cytomegalovirus infection. Study-level background: Carrying CMV and the relevant HLA type showed in public TCR beta signatures. Study-level points and caveats: Frequencies of public TCR beta families were cumulated, and this identified carriers of CMV plus the relevant HLA. There were HLA-C-restricted CMV-specific TCR beta clonotypes dominating the ex vivo response.

This clonotype was recorded a few times. The antigen remains unidentified. TCRdb reanalysed the reads using MiXCR and keeps one entry per CDR3 protein. The profile covers about half a million distinct CDR3 sequences, with roughly 46% appearing a single time and roughly two fifths taken by the ten largest. Trimming removed 5 bases from V and 3 bases from J; junction bases left unmatched: 6. The germline V gene has CDR1 LNHDA and CDR2 SQIVND (reference sequence). This CDR3 spans 14 amino acids. The sequencing here drew on cultured PBMCs, taken from culture after CMV antigen stimulation. This sequence originates from a human donor in good health (CMV status not recorded). Some clones in this sample may be carry-over from other donors' samples. V is TRBV19 and J is TRBJ1-1; TRBD1 agrees at 7 bases. CDR3 DNA: TGTGCCAGTAGTTCGACAGGGACGTACACTGAAGCTTTCTTT. Translating gives CASSSTGTYTEAFF.